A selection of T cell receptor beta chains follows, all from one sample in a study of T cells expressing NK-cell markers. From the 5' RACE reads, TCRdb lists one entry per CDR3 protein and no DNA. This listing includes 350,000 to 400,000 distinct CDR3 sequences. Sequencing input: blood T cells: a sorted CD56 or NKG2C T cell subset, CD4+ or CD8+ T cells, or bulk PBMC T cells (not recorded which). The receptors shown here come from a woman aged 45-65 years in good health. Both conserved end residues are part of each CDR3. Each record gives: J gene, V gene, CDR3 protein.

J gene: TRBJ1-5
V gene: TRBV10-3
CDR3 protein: CAIRDSLNQPQHF

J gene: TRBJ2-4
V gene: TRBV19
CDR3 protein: CASSRGFIRSTLAKNIQYF

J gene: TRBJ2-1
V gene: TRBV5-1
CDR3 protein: CASSPTPPGEQFF

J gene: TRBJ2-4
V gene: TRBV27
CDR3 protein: CASSLLTTGSKNIQYF

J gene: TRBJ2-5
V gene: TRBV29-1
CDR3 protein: CSVEDLVTGQETQYF

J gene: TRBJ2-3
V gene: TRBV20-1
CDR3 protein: CSARDDRVSTDTQYF

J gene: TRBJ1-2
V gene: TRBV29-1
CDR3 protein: CSAVQTVGSGYTF

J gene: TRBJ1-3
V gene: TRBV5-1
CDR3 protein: CASSLGTGSSGNTIYF

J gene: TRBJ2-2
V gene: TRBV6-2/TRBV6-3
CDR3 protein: CASRDTRQGLVAGELFF

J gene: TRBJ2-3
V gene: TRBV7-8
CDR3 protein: CASSLGRAGGPVNTQYF

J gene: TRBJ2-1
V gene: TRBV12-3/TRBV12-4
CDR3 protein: CASRGDRAGWNEQFF

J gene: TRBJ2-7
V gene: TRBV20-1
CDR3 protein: CSASSWNSYEQYF

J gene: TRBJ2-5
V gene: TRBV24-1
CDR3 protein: CATSGGQMETQYF

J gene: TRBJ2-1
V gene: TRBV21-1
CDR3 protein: CASSKGTSGIACEQFF

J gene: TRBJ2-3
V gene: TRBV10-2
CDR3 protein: CASSSGLGTSTDTQYF

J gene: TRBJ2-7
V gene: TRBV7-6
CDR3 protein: CASSYRDLTYEQYF

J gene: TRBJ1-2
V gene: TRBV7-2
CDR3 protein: CASSLNAGTANYGYTF

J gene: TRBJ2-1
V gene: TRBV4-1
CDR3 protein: CASSQLAGGPRFF

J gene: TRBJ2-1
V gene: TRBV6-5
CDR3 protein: CASSRSAGRNEQFF

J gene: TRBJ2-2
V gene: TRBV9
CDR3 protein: CASSPWGQGVTGELFF

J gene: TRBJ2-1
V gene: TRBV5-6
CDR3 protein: CASSLVSTRLWSEQFF

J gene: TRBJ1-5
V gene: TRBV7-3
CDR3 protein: CASSLPPGGGYSNQPQHF

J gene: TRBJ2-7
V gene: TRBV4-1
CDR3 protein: CASSQDPNSGGPYEQYF

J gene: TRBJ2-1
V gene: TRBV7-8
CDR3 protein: CASSLVGPSGRALGFF

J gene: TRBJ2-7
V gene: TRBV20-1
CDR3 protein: CSARPTGTGLTYEQYF